This T cell receptor beta chain originates from a study of identifying expanded T cells in peripheral blood. Collection occurred without any documented infections or immune events in donors. Clones were read by immunoSEQ multiplex PCR, and TCRdb kept only the in-frame ones, dropping some. Among around 100,000 clones listed, roughly 90% were seen once. Germline V CDR1 and CDR2: MNHNY, SVGAGI (reference sequence). V shed 10 bases, J shed 2 bases, and the junction held 15 bases outside the gene matches. There are 16 residues in the CDR3. Specimen: blood. The V and J genes are TRBV6-6 and TRBJ2-3; TRBD1 aligns across 7 bases. This clonotype was sampled from a person aged 18 to 75 in good health. The CDR3 sequence: CATRSAGQAHTDTQYF. CDR3 sequence (DNA): TGTGCCACACGGAGTGCCGGACAGGCCCACACAGATACGCAGTATTTT.